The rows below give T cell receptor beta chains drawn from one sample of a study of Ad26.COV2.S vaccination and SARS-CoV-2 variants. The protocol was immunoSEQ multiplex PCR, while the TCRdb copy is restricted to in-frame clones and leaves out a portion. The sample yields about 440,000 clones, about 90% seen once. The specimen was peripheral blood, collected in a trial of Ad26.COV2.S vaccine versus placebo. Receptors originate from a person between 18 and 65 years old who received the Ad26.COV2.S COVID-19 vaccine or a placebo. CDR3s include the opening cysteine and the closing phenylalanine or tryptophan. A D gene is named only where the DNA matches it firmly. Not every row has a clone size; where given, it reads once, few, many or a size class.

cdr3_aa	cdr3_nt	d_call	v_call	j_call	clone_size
CASRTASRNTGELFF	TGTGCCAGCAGAACGGCTAGCAGAAACACCGGGGAGCTGTTTTTT	NA	TRBV6-5	TRBJ2-2	once
CASSFSREQYF	TGTGCCAGCAGTTTCTCCCGGGAGCAGTACTTC	NA	TRBV12-3/TRBV12-4	TRBJ2-7	NA
CASSPGGGRDTEAFF	TGTGCCAGCAGCCCAGGGGGGGGACGCGACACTGAAGCTTTCTTT	TRBD1	TRBV28	TRBJ1-1	NA
CASSQMGQSNLDTQYF	TGTGCCAGCAGCCAAATGGGGCAGTCGAATTTGGATACGCAGTATTTT	NA	TRBV3-1/TRBV3-2	TRBJ2-3	NA
CASSKVKGTGIEETQYF	TGTGCCAGCAGCAAAGTTAAGGGTACAGGGATTGAAGAGACCCAGTACTTC	NA	TRBV21-1	TRBJ2-5	NA
CSAKPEETQYF	TGCAGTGCTAAACCAGAAGAGACCCAGTACTTC	NA	TRBV20-1	TRBJ2-5	NA
CASSAIQGGRTRKMNTEAFF	TGCGCCAGCAGCGCCATCCAGGGGGGCAGAACCCGAAAAATGAACACTGAAGCTTTCTTT	TRBD1	TRBV5-1	TRBJ1-1	NA
CASSLMRLSYEQYF	TGTGCCAGCAGTTTGATGAGGCTATCCTACGAGCAGTACTTC	NA	TRBV28	TRBJ2-7	NA
CASRLGAYEQYF	TGCGCCAGCAGACTCGGGGCATACGAGCAGTACTTC	NA	TRBV5-1	TRBJ2-7	NA
CAISDVGVGDIQYF	TGTGCCATCAGTGATGTAGGGGTGGGCGACATTCAGTACTTC	NA	TRBV10-3	TRBJ2-4	once
CASSLTRGNEQFF	TGTGCCAGCAGCTTAACCCGGGGGAATGAGCAGTTCTTC	NA	TRBV7-3	TRBJ2-1	NA
CASRFSGADGTQYF	TGTGCCAGTAGATTTTCTGGGGCCGACGGGACCCAGTACTTC	NA	TRBV19	TRBJ2-5	NA
CASSFSTDQETQYF	TGTGCCAGCAGCTTTAGTACAGACCAAGAGACCCAGTACTTC	NA	TRBV5-8	TRBJ2-5	NA
CASSLEASGSFGSDTQYF	TGTGCCAGCAGCTTGGAGGCTAGCGGGAGTTTCGGATCAGATACGCAGTATTTT	TRBD2	TRBV5-4	TRBJ2-3	NA
CASGGGQGLRYSRDSPLHF	TGTGCCAGCGGGGGGGGACAGGGTTTGAGGTATTCTAGAGACTCACCCCTCCACTTT	TRBD1	TRBV28	TRBJ1-6	NA
CSVVGGQGGLATRTDTQYF	TGCAGCGTTGTTGGAGGTCAGGGAGGACTAGCGACGCGCACAGATACGCAGTATTTT	TRBD2	TRBV29-1	TRBJ2-3	NA
CASSLVGEGSDEQYF	TGTGCCAGCAGCTTAGTGGGGGAGGGTTCGGACGAGCAGTACTTC	TRBD2	TRBV11-2	TRBJ2-7	NA